Presented here are 32 T cell receptor beta chains from one specimen sequenced in a study of blood T cells in healthy people across ages (dated by TCRdb to the mid-2010s). Receptor amplification or capture employed 5' RACE. A second PCR of about 7 to 12 cycles was run with a J-beta primer mix and a sample-barcoded 5' primer. The public reads were quality trimmed at Q25 with fastp and then assembled into clones with MiXCR by TCRdb, keeping productive beta chains. Rows with one shared CDR3 protein collapse into an entry with the most common genes and DNA. The sample contains 1.8 million or so distinct CDR3 sequences, roughly 43% of them found a single time. The top ten clonotypes cover around 23% of the sample. The sample consisted of blood. The origin of the receptors is a human donor in good health.

As concerns this clonotype: A much larger clone differs by one base, so this may be a read error. The rearrangement uses TRBV7-2 and TRBJ2-5; 14 bases align to TRBD2. The CDR3 extends over 16 amino acids. CDR1 is SGHTA, CDR2 FQGNSA, per germline. Unmatched junction bases numbered 13, after V lost 5 bases and J lost 11 bases. Here the CDR3 DNA reads TGTGCCAGCAGCACCCGGACTAGCGGGGGGTACAATGAGCAGTACTTC. Protein sequence: CASSTRTSGGYNEQYF. Together with reference TRBV7-2 and TRBJ2-5, the CDR3 gives the full variable domain: GAGVSQSPSNKVTEKGKDVELRCDPISGHTALYWYRQSLGQGLEFLIYFQGNSAPDKSGLPSDRFSAERTGGSVSTLTIQRTQQEDSAVYLCASSTRTSGGYNEQYFGPGTRLLVL.

This clonotype was seen more than once but under ten times. This chain links TRBV29-1 with TRBJ2-7; 9 positions match TRBD2. The CDR3 consists of 14 residues. J gave up 4 bases and V 2 bases, and 6 bases lay outside the gene matches. Germline CDR1 SQVTM, CDR2 ANQGSEA. CDR3 sequence: CSVESGGGDYEQYF. In DNA form, the CDR3 reads TGCAGCGTTGAATCGGGCGGGGGGGATTACGAGCAGTACTTC.

The chain couples TRBV29-1 to TRBJ1-2; D uncertain. Trimming left V 3 bases short and J 5 bases short, with 7 bases between. This CDR3 spans 11 amino acids. The germline gives CDR1 SQVTM, CDR2 ANQGSEA. In DNA form, the CDR3 reads TGCAGCGTTGATGGGGTTTATGGCTACACCTTC. Amino acids: CSVDGVYGYTF.

V and J are TRBV4-2 and TRBJ1-1; D gene unclear. The V end was cut by 4 bases, the J end by 1 base, with 16 bases between. Germline assignment: CDR1 LGHNA and CDR2 YNFKEQ. The CDR3 extends over 16 amino acids. The CDR3 sequence: CASSRDSSDRNTEAFF. CDR3 sequence (DNA): TGTGCCAGCAGCCGAGATTCGAGTGATAGGAACACTGAAGCTTTCTTT.

This clonotype was detected many times. The chain employs TRBV5-5 and TRBJ2-1; unclear D gene. Germline-derived CDR1 and CDR2 are SGHKS and YYEKEE (reference sequence). CDR3 length: 15 amino acids. With 2 bases removed from V and 0 bases from J, the gap between germline ends came to 9 bases. CDR3 region: CASSFIESSYNEQFF. In DNA, the CDR3 is TGTGCCAGCAGCTTTATCGAGAGCTCCTACAATGAGCAGTTCTTC.

This clonotype has just a few counts. This sequence joins TRBV6-6 and TRBJ2-1; D call uncertain. Trimming took 3 bases from V and 5 from J, leaving 11 bases between them. Germline V lookup: CDR1 MNHNY, CDR2 SVGAGI (reference sequence). The CDR3 totals 14 residues. DNA for the CDR3: TGTGCCAGCAGTTATCGCCAGATTGACAATGAGCAGTTCTTC. Its protein is CASSYRQIDNEQFF.

The chain carries TRBV20-1 and TRBJ1-5; D is ambiguous. Trimming cost V 3 bases and J 2 bases, with 11 bases left between them. The CDR3 is made up of 14 amino acids. Germline V CDR1 and CDR2: DFQATT, SNEGSKA (reference sequence). CDR3 region: CSARVGKGNQPQHF. CDR3 nucleotides: TGCAGTGCTAGGGTAGGGAAGGGCAATCAGCCCCAGCATTTT.

This clonotype was detected ten times or more. The V call is TRBV12-3 or TRBV12-4, the J call TRBJ1-6; D not resolved. Trimming left V 3 bases short and J 0 bases short, with 6 bases between. The CDR3 consists of 15 residues. CDR3 sequence reads: CASSFSRSYNSPLHF. Here the CDR3 DNA reads TGTGCCAGCAGTTTCTCTCGCTCCTATAATTCACCCCTCCACTTT.

In regard to this clonotype: A single base separates this from a much larger clone, so it may be a read error. This chain uses TRBV11-2 with TRBJ2-1; tentative D call: TRBD2 (7 bases). V dropped 3 bases and J dropped 5 bases, with 14 bases sitting between them. Germline V gives CDR1 SGHAT, CDR2 FQNNGV. The CDR3 loop spans 15 amino acids. CDR3 DNA: TGTGCCAGCAGCTTGGGGGGGACACTTGACAATGAGCAGTTCTTC. Translated: CASSLGGTLDNEQFF. The complete variable domain, with remaining parts taken from reference TRBV11-2 and TRBJ2-1, reads EAGVAQSPRYKIIEKRQSVAFWCNPISGHATLYWYQQILGQGPKLLIQFQNNGVVDDSQLPKDRFSAERLKGVDSTLKIQPAKLEDSAVYLCASSLGGTLDNEQFFGPGTRLTVL.

This sequence joins TRBV29-1 and TRBJ2-7; D possibly corresponds to TRBD1 (7 bases). V lost 5 bases and J lost 6, with 20 bases in between. The CDR3 runs 14 residues. The germline CDR1 and CDR2 sequences are SQVTM and ANQGSEA. The DNA of the CDR3 is TGCAGCGTTAAGCCGTCGACAGGGAGGCTCGAGCAGTACTTC. Translated: CSVKPSTGRLEQYF.

Remarks on this clonotype: At one end, the junction sequence differs from germline, possibly due to a read error. J is TRBJ2-1 and V is TRBV29-1, with D perhaps matching TRBD2 (5 bases). CDR1 SQVTM and CDR2 ANQGSEA come from the germline V gene. CDR3 length: 13 amino acids. This CDR3 reads CGVWVGVGNEQFF. The CDR3 nucleotides read TGCGGCGTTTGGGTCGGGGTAGGGAATGAGCAGTTCTTC.

This chain uses TRBV5-1 with TRBJ2-1; D is unclear. Germline values: CDR1 SGHRS, CDR2 YFSETQ. The CDR3 is 14 amino acids. The V and J ends lost 6 bases and 1 base respectively, with 11 bases between them. CDR3 sequence (DNA): TGCGCCAGCACCGAGTCGGCTTCCTACAATGAGCAGTTCTTC. Its protein product is CASTESASYNEQFF.

V gene TRBV4-2 combines with J gene TRBJ2-3; the D gene is possibly TRBD1 (5 bases). V gave up 0 bases and J gave up 3 bases, with 10 bases separating them. The CDR3 is 15 residues long. CDR1 and CDR2 from the germline V gene are LGHNA and YNFKEQ. The CDR3 sequence is CASSQDRVGTDTQYF. The CDR3 DNA is TGTGCCAGCAGCCAAGACAGGGTTGGGACAGATACGCAGTATTTT.

The chain is built from TRBV29-1 and TRBJ2-7; D unresolved. In germline, CDR1 is SQVTM, CDR2 ANQGSEA. Trimming stripped 3 bases from V and 5 bases from J, with 8 bases between. The CDR3 extends over 11 amino acids. The CDR3 spells CSVDVSNEQYF. The CDR3 DNA reads TGCAGCGTTGATGTTTCGAACGAGCAGTACTTC.

This clonotype was found a few times. This chain links TRBV24-1 with TRBJ2-3; D is perhaps TRBD1 (6 bases). Germline values: CDR1 KGHDR, CDR2 SFDVKD. The CDR3 has 16 residues. With 3 bases removed from V and 1 base from J, the gap between germline ends came to 13 bases. The CDR3 DNA reads as TGTGCCACCAGTGATCATCACAGGGTCGGCACAGATACGCAGTATTTT. The encoded protein is CATSDHHRVGTDTQYF.

In this sample, this clonotype turned up a few times. This rearrangement joins TRBV6-5 to TRBJ1-2; D possibly corresponds to TRBD1 (5 bases). CDR3 length equals 12 residues. CDR1 and CDR2 (germline): MNHEY, SVGAGI. The V and J ends lost 9 bases and 5 bases respectively, with 13 bases between them. The CDR3 sequence is CASKTGLYGYTF. The CDR3 nucleotides read TGTGCCAGTAAAACGGGACTTTATGGCTACACCTTC.

This clonotype occurred many times. This rearrangement joins TRBV7-9 to TRBJ2-5, with D unresolved. The germline V gene encodes CDR1 SEHNR and CDR2 FQNEAQ (reference sequence). This CDR3 spans 13 amino acids. The germline V and J ends were trimmed by 5 bases and 2 bases, with 9 bases remaining between them. This CDR3 is CASSELIQETQYF. CDR3 in DNA: TGTGCCAGCAGCGAACTGATACAAGAGACCCAGTACTTC.

This sequence joins TRBV5-1 and TRBJ1-1; D is undetermined. This CDR3 is 14 amino acids long. The V end lost 2 bases, the J end lost 5 bases, and 13 bases lay between the germline ends. Germline V gene lookup returns CDR1 SGHRS and CDR2 YFSETQ. The CDR3 sequence: CASSFGPEGTEAFF. The DNA for the CDR3 is TGCGCCAGCAGCTTCGGCCCGGAGGGTACTGAAGCTTTCTTT.

This clonotype was counted a few times. This rearrangement joins TRBV6-5 to TRBJ2-7; D could derive from TRBD1 or TRBD2 (6 bases each). Deletions cut 6 bases from V and 0 bases from J, with 12 bases between. Per germline, CDR1 MNHEY and CDR2 SVGAGI. This CDR3 contains 14 residues. The CDR3 protein is CASRRDTDSYEQYF. The CDR3 DNA is TGTGCCAGCAGGCGGGACACCGACTCCTACGAGCAGTACTTC.

The gene calls are TRBV10-3 and TRBJ2-5; 7 positions agree with TRBD1. The DNA end lines up better with TRBJ2-7; the J call may be wrong. The germline V gene encodes CDR1 ENHRY and CDR2 SYGVKD. This CDR3 has 14 amino acids. The CDR3 sequence: CAISHSGTDYEQYF. In nucleotides, the CDR3 is TGTGCCATCAGCCACTCCGGGACAGATTACGAGCAGTACTTC.

The chain uses TRBV15 and TRBJ2-6, with D possibly TRBD1 on 5 matching bases. The germline V gene encodes CDR1 LNHNV and CDR2 YYDKDF (reference sequence). The V gene lost 0 bases and the J gene lost 8 bases, with 8 bases spanning the gap. The CDR3 contains 14 residues. CDR3 amino acids: CATSRDQGSNVLTF. CDR3 sequence (DNA): TGTGCCACCAGCAGAGATCAGGGTTCCAACGTCCTGACTTTC.

The chain couples TRBV27 to TRBJ2-5; 10 positions match TRBD1. With V trimmed by 2 bases and J by 4 bases, 4 bases remained unmatched. Looked up from germline, CDR1 is MNHEY and CDR2 is SMNVEV (reference sequence). This CDR3 has 15 residues. The CDR3: CASSLKDRGLETQYF. The CDR3 DNA reads TGTGCCAGCAGTTTAAAAGACAGGGGGCTAGAGACCCAGTACTTC.

The chain couples TRBV6-5 to TRBJ2-2, with D perhaps matching TRBD1 (5 bases). CDR3 size: 15 residues. Trimming pared 4 bases from V and 3 bases from J, leaving 12 bases between. Looked up from germline, CDR1 is MNHEY and CDR2 is SVGAGI. DNA of the CDR3: TGTGCCAGCAGTTGCAAGGACATAGACACCGGGGAGCTGTTTTTT. This translates into CASSCKDIDTGELFF.

The CDR3 is CASSAGIRRTGGCEQYF. In nucleotides, the CDR3 is TGTGCCAGCAGTGCAGGAATTCGAAGGACAGGAGGCTGCGAGCAGTACTTC. The J gene is TRBJ2-4, the V gene TRBV6-1; 7 nucleotides align to TRBD1. The end of the DNA fits TRBJ2-7 better, so the J call may be wrong. The CDR3 totals 17 residues. Germline V gene data show CDR1 as MNHNS and CDR2 as SASEGT.

This clonotype came up a few times. DNA of the CDR3: TGTGCCAGCAGTTATCCCCCTCTGAACACCGGGGAGCTGTTTTTT. Protein sequence: CASSYPPLNTGELFF. The V gene is TRBV6-5, the J gene TRBJ2-2; D remains unclear. V lost 3 bases and J lost 1, with 9 bases in between. Germline values: CDR1 MNHEY, CDR2 SVGAGI. The CDR3 totals 15 residues.

The chain links TRBV29-1 to TRBJ2-1; D ambiguous. In germline, CDR1 is SQVTM, CDR2 ANQGSEA. The CDR3 has 13 residues. The germline V and J ends were trimmed by 0 bases and 6 bases, with 9 bases remaining between them. CDR3 DNA: TGCAGCGTTGAAGACTTGCGAAGCAATGAGCAGTTCTTC. Translation gives CSVEDLRSNEQFF.

This clonotype has at least ten counts. For the CDR3, the DNA is TGTGCCAGCAGTCCACTCGGTGGCCAAGAGACCCAGTACTTC. Its translation: CASSPLGGQETQYF. The genes are TRBV7-7 and TRBJ2-5; D gene uncertain. The CDR3 has 14 residues. Trimming pared 6 bases from V and 1 base from J, leaving 12 bases between. CDR1 SSHAT and CDR2 FNYEAQ come from the germline V gene (reference sequence). Filled out from reference TRBV7-7 and TRBJ2-5, the complete variable domain reads GAGVSQSPRYKVTKRGQDVTLRCDPISSHATLYWYQQALGQGPEFLTYFNYEAQPDKSGLPSDRFSAERPEGSISTLTIQRTEQRDSAMYRCASSPLGGQETQYFGPGTRLLVL.

J is TRBJ1-2 and V is TRBV7-6, with 7 bases that match TRBD1. Germline trimming cut 4 bases from V and 2 bases from J; bases unmatched to any gene: 7. The CDR3 contains 15 residues. Per the germline V gene, CDR1 is SGHVS and CDR2 is FNYEAQ. For the CDR3, the DNA is TGTGCCAGCAGCTCAAAAAGGGACAGCAACTATGGCTACACCTTC. Translated, it gives CASSSKRDSNYGYTF.

This chain's CDR3 is CASSHKRESSYNEQFF. The CDR3, as DNA: TGTGCCAGCAGTCATAAGCGGGAAAGCTCCTACAATGAGCAGTTCTTC. This chain joins TRBV11-1 and TRBJ2-1, with 7 bases that match TRBD2. CDR3 length: 16 amino acids. The trim removed 6 bases at V and 0 bases at J, leaving 8 bases unmatched. Germline-derived CDR1 and CDR2 are SGHAT and FQDESV (reference sequence).

V usage is TRBV10-3 and J usage is TRBJ2-1; 13 bases are a match to TRBD2. V dropped 4 bases and J dropped 4; count of bases not matched to a gene: 4. The CDR3 covers 16 residues. CDR1 is ENHRY and CDR2 is SYGVKD in the germline V gene. CDR3 bases: TGTGCCATCAGTGGTCGGACTAGCGGGGGATACAATGAGCAGTTCTTC. It yields the protein CAISGRTSGGYNEQFF.

The V and J genes are TRBV15 and TRBJ1-6, with D tentatively TRBD1 (6 bases). CDR1 is LNHNV, CDR2 YYDKDF, per germline (reference sequence). The CDR3 spans 15 residues. V lost 6 bases and J lost 4, with 13 bases in between. The CDR3 protein is CATSLDSLYNSPLHF. CDR3 sequence (DNA): TGTGCCACCAGTCTGGACAGTTTGTATAATTCACCCCTCCACTTT.

Judged by abundance, this clonotype is medium-sized. The chain combines TRBV29-1 with TRBJ2-3; D is perhaps TRBD2 (6 bases). There are 14 residues in the CDR3. V was shortened by 4 bases and J by 5 bases, with 16 bases between the two germline ends. Germline V CDR1 and CDR2: SQVTM, ANQGSEA. The CDR3 DNA follows: TGCAGCGTTGGCGGGGTCGTTGTGGGAGATACGCAGTATTTT. Residues: CSVGGVVVGDTQYF.